A selection of T cell receptor beta chains follows, all from one sample in a study of control samples from healthy donors and cancer patients. Measured with immunoSEQ multiplex PCR; TCRdb has only the in-frame clones, and not every one. Of 150,000 to 180,000 clones listed, over 85% are singletons. Sequencing input: blood. All receptors come from a middle-aged man in good health. The CDR3 runs from the conserved cysteine through the conserved F or W. Size tells how often a clone was seen (once, few, many) or the class of an expanded clone, and some rows leave it out.

-	TRBV2	TRBJ1-1	CASSILTGARTEAFF
-	TRBV5-1	TRBJ1-6	CASSLDRVGNSPLHF
once	TRBV19	TRBJ1-1	CASGRQGNTEAFF
-	TRBV5-5	TRBJ2-7	CASSVEMGQTSYEQYF
-	TRBV28	TRBJ1-1	CASRTGTNPFF
once	TRBV24-1	TRBJ1-5	CATSMGTGSNQPQHF
-	TRBV28	TRBJ2-4	CASSPLLKNIQYF
-	TRBV6-2/TRBV6-3	TRBJ2-7	CASSYSGADSYEQYF
-	TRBV28	TRBJ2-5	CASSPTGGVETQYF
-	TRBV23-1	TRBJ2-7	CAIYLTGTPPYEQYF
-	TRBV5-1	TRBJ1-6	CASSWALQGPDSPLHF
-	TRBV5-1	TRBJ1-2	CASRVGQGDYGYTF
-	TRBV19	TRBJ2-2	CAGKDRSLGGELFF
-	TRBV10-2	TRBJ1-1	CASRDGRIPVGPNTEAFF
-	TRBV28	TRBJ1-5	CASSSTTASNQPQHF
-	TRBV11-2	TRBJ2-7	CASSSSGQDYEQYF
-	TRBV7-6	TRBJ1-1	CASSPTGQGAYEAFF
-	TRBV4-1	TRBJ1-1	CASSQEGSRAERAFF
-	TRBV10-3	TRBJ2-7	CAISADREAYEQYF
once	TRBV10-2	TRBJ1-2	CASSESGVYGYTF
-	TRBV6-4	TRBJ2-3	CASRERGVTDTQYF
-	TRBV6-2/TRBV6-3	TRBJ2-7	CASSQTGTGYEQYF
few	TRBV9	TRBJ2-7	CASSPVAGHYEQYF
-	TRBV14	TRBJ2-1	CASSQQGGSYNEQFF
-	TRBV5-4	TRBJ2-1	CATRQGLYNEQFF
-	TRBV29-1	TRBJ1-1	CSVNRDTEAFF
-	TRBV18	TRBJ2-7	CASSPGTGNVYEQYF
-	TRBV5-1	TRBJ2-5	CASSWSGGEQETQYF
once	TRBV19	TRBJ1-1	CASSMRENTEAFF
-	TRBV5-1	TRBJ2-1	CASSSGLAGGNEQFF
-	TRBV30	TRBJ2-3	CAWSTGGPRTQYF
-	TRBV11-3	TRBJ2-3	CASSLGTSASTNTQYF
-	TRBV28	TRBJ1-1	CASSPAGGGNTEAFF
few	TRBV20-1	TRBJ2-5	CSALKETQYF
once	TRBV9	TRBJ2-1	CASSVGLAARSEQFF
few	TRBV4-1	TRBJ1-1	CASSQDETAVMDTEAFF
-	TRBV14	TRBJ1-2	CASSQSGQGWGGYTF
once	TRBV4-1	TRBJ1-3	CASSQPWSSGNTIYF
-	TRBV3-1/TRBV3-2	TRBJ2-1	CASSLYYSSYNEQFF
once	TRBV30	TRBJ1-2	CAWSVGAGYTF
once	TRBV24-1	TRBJ1-2	CATSDSPRTGSNYGYTF
-	TRBV5-4	TRBJ1-1	CASSSWGLGTEAFF
once	TRBV4-1	TRBJ1-2	CASSMPRTGAYGYTF
-	TRBV5-1	TRBJ2-6	CASSPRVIGANVLTF
few	TRBV11-2	TRBJ1-1	CASSLDQYLEAFF
-	TRBV27	TRBJ1-1	CASSNGQGAFF
-	TRBV6-5	TRBJ1-2	CASPRGTGPLSF
-	TRBV7-3	TRBJ1-2	CASSPGPPDRGVGYTF
-	TRBV5-1	TRBJ2-2	CASSLVPRGELFF
once	TRBV7-2	TRBJ2-4	CASSLVRGGAKNIQYF
-	TRBV5-1	TRBJ2-7	CASSLGGPEQYF
-	TRBV24-1	TRBJ2-1	CATSDLGTEDEQFF
-	TRBV12-3/TRBV12-4	TRBJ1-1	CASSPPGGTEAFF